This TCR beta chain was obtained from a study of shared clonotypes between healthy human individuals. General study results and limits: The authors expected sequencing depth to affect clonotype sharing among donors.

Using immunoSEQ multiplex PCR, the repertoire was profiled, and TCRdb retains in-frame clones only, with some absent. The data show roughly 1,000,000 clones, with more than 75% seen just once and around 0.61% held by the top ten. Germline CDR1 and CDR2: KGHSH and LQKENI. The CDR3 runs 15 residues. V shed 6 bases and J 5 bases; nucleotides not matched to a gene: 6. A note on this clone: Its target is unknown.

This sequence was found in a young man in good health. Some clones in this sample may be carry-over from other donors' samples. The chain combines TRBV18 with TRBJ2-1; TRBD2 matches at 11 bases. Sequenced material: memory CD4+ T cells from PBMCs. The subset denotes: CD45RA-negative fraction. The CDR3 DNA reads TGTGCCAGCTCCCCGGGACTAGCGGACGACAATGAGCAGTTCTTC. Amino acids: CASSPGLADDNEQFF.